Listed below are T cell receptor beta chains from one sample, sequenced in a study of memory CD4+ T cells and cytomegalovirus serostatus. Only in-frame clones appear in the TCRdb table, and some are missing; sequencing was by immunoSEQ multiplex PCR. The table shows approximately 52,000 clones, with roughly three quarters occurring only once. Sample: memory CD4+ T cells from blood. Receptors were obtained from an adult in good health and CMV-seronegative. Each CDR3 is given with its conserved first and last residue. A D gene is named only where the DNA matches it firmly. Clone size is shown for a subset of rows, as once, few, many or a class of expanded clone.

TRBD1,.,TRBV5-1,TRBJ1-1,TGCGCCAGCAGCTTGGGGGACAGGGGCCCTGAAGCTTTCTTT,CASSLGDRGPEAFF
TRBD2,.,TRBV5-1,TRBJ2-3,TGCGCCAGCAGCTTGAAGGCGGGGGGGAGATACACAGATACGCAGTATTTT,CASSLKAGGRYTDTQYF
TRBD1,.,TRBV29-1,TRBJ2-7,TGCAGCGCCCAGGGACAGACCTACGAGCAGTACTTC,CSAQGQTYEQYF
TRBD1,few,TRBV4-3,TRBJ2-7,TGCGCCAGCAGCCAAGGGGGACAGGGGGCCACCTACGAGCAGTACTTC,CASSQGGQGATYEQYF
TRBD2,.,TRBV5-1,TRBJ2-3,TGCGCCAGCAGCTTACTAGCGGGGGCTCTCACAGATACGCAGTATTTT,CASSLLAGALTDTQYF
.,once,TRBV6-1,TRBJ2-1,TGTGCCAGCAGGGAGACCGGGCCGGGCGATGAGCAGTTCTTC,CASRETGPGDEQFF
.,.,TRBV7-2,TRBJ2-7,TGTGCCAGCAGCTTATCCGGGACTCCCTACGAGCAGTACTTC,CASSLSGTPYEQYF
.,.,TRBV9,TRBJ2-5,TGTGCCAGCAGCGTGGGGGCAGGGGGGGAGACCCAGTACTTC,CASSVGAGGETQYF
.,.,TRBV6-4,TRBJ2-2,TGTGCCAGCAGTGTGGAGGGGGCCGCCGGGGAGCTGTTTTTT,CASSVEGAAGELFF
TRBD1,once,TRBV5-6,TRBJ1-6,TGTGCCAGCAGCTTAGTAGGGACAGGCAGCTCACCCCTCCACTTT,CASSLVGTGSSPLHF
.,once,TRBV11-3,TRBJ2-1,TGTGCCAGCAGTCCCTCAAACCGGGACAATGAGCAGTTCTTC,CASSPSNRDNEQFF
.,once,TRBV18,TRBJ2-7,TGTGCCAGCTCACCAAATCCAGAATTCTACGAGCAGTACTTC,CASSPNPEFYEQYF
.,.,TRBV5-4,TRBJ1-1,TGTGCCAGCAGCTTGGCCTTGGAGCATGAAGCTTTCTTT,CASSLALEHEAFF
TRBD1,.,TRBV5-6,TRBJ1-1,TGTGCCAGCACCCGGGACAGGCGGGGGGACACTGAAGCTTTCTTT,CASTRDRRGDTEAFF
TRBD1,.,TRBV14,TRBJ1-2,TGTGCCAGCAGCCCATTGGGACAGGGGCAAAACTATGGCTACACCTTC,CASSPLGQGQNYGYTF
.,few,TRBV19,TRBJ2-1,TGTGCCAGTAGTATCGAGGGCCTACTACCACTCAATGAGCAGTTCTTC,CASSIEGLLPLNEQFF
.,.,TRBV7-8,TRBJ2-7,TGTGCCAGCAGAAAAGGCTTGTCCTACGAGCAGTACTTC,CASRKGLSYEQYF
.,once,TRBV5-1,TRBJ2-1,TGCGCCAGCAGCTTGGTAGGCAGCGACTACAATGAGCAGTTCTTC,CASSLVGSDYNEQFF
.,once,TRBV5-6,TRBJ2-1,TGTGCCAGCAGCTTGCTGAAGGGTGAGCAGTTCTTC,CASSLLKGEQFF
.,few,TRBV2,TRBJ1-2,TGTGCCAGCAGTCGAGGGACGGAGAACTATGGCTACACCTTC,CASSRGTENYGYTF
TRBD1,.,TRBV7-3,TRBJ1-1,TGTGCCAGCAGCAGAGGGGGCGAGGGGAACACTGAAGCTTTCTTT,CASSRGGEGNTEAFF
TRBD1,.,TRBV4-1,TRBJ1-1,TGCGCCAGCAGCCAAGGGGGTGGACAGGGAAGAAGGAGCGCTGAAGCTTTCTTT,CASSQGGGQGRRSAEAFF
.,.,TRBV5-5,TRBJ1-6,TGTGCCAGCAGCTGGGGTAACTATAATTCACCCCTCCACTTT,CASSWGNYNSPLHF
TRBD1,.,TRBV28,TRBJ1-3,TGTGCCAGCAGTTTATTAGGCCGGGACAGGGGATCCGGAAACACCATATATTTT,CASSLLGRDRGSGNTIYF
.,.,TRBV2,TRBJ1-1,TGTGCCAGCCTTTTCCAGGGTAACACTGAAGCTTTCTTT,CASLFQGNTEAFF
.,.,TRBV15,TRBJ1-5,TGTGCCACCAGCAGAGGCTACGGGACAAATAGCAATCAGCCCCAGCATTTT,CATSRGYGTNSNQPQHF
.,.,TRBV4-2,TRBJ1-1,TGTGCCAGCAGCCAAGAAGGGAACGGGCTTCAGACTGAAGCTTTCTTT,CASSQEGNGLQTEAFF
.,once,TRBV14,TRBJ2-1,TGTGCCAGCAGCCAAGATAGTAGGGTTCGGGGCTCCTACAATGAGCAGTTCTTC,CASSQDSRVRGSYNEQFF
TRBD1,.,TRBV6-6,TRBJ1-2,TGTGCCAGCAGTTACTTGGGACAGTCCTATGGCTACACCTTC,CASSYLGQSYGYTF
.,.,TRBV11-2,TRBJ1-2,TGTGCCAGCAGCCCCCGTCGTTACGGGGATGGCTACACCTTC,CASSPRRYGDGYTF
.,.,TRBV7-9,TRBJ1-6,TGTGCCAGCAGCTTATCGGCCGGAGCCGGGTCACCCCTCCACTTT,CASSLSAGAGSPLHF
.,.,TRBV5-1,TRBJ1-4,TGCGCCAGCAGCTTGACCCAGATCTCTGCAACTAATGAAAAACTGTTTTTT,CASSLTQISATNEKLFF
TRBD1,.,TRBV30,TRBJ1-2,TGTGCCTGGAGCCAGGGGGGCCAGATTAACTATGGCTACACCTTC,CAWSQGGQINYGYTF
.,.,TRBV18,TRBJ1-3,TGTGCCACCGGACGGAGAGAGGGGAGAAACACCATATATTTT,CATGRREGRNTIYF
.,few,TRBV5-1,TRBJ2-7,TGCGCCAGCAGCTGGGGCGGAAGCTCCTACGAGCAGTACTTC,CASSWGGSSYEQYF
.,once,TRBV5-5,TRBJ1-2,TGTGCCAGCAGCTTGGCCACAGGTTCTTATGGCTACACCTTC,CASSLATGSYGYTF
.,once,TRBV7-2,TRBJ2-1,TGTGCCAGCAGCTCCGTAGGAGACAGAAACAATGAGCAGTTCTTC,CASSSVGDRNNEQFF
.,few,TRBV2,TRBJ2-1,TGTGCCAGCAGTGAAGCGGGGCCCGTGAATGGGGATGAGCAGTTCTTC,CASSEAGPVNGDEQFF
.,.,TRBV19,TRBJ1-1,TGTGCCAGTAGTAACGACAGGCTGGGCACTGAAGCTTTCTTT,CASSNDRLGTEAFF
TRBD1,once,TRBV25-1,TRBJ1-6,TGTGCCAGCAGTTATTCGACAGGGAGCTCCTATAATTCACCCCTCCACTTT,CASSYSTGSSYNSPLHF
TRBD1,.,TRBV27,TRBJ1-2,TGTGCCAGCAGTGGCCAAAGACCGGGACAGGGCCCTGGATATAAGAGCTACACCTTC,CASSGQRPGQGPGYKSYTF
.,.,TRBV4-2,TRBJ1-6,TGTGCCAGCAGCCAAGAGACAGGTACTTCACCCCTCCACTTT,CASSQETGTSPLHF
.,few,TRBV5-4,TRBJ1-2,TGTGCCAGCAGCGGTACAGCGACTCAATCCTATGGCTACACCTTC,CASSGTATQSYGYTF
TRBD1,.,TRBV5-6,TRBJ2-1,TGTGCCAGCAGCTTGGTTAGGGGACAGGGTTATTCGAATGAGCAGTTCTTC,CASSLVRGQGYSNEQFF
TRBD1,.,TRBV29-1,TRBJ1-3,TGCAGCGTTGCGGTGGACAGGGGGCCTGGAAACACCATATATTTT,CSVAVDRGPGNTIYF
.,.,TRBV19,TRBJ1-5,TGTGCCACCTTAGACCCGGGACTAACTTATAGCAATCAGCCCCAGCATTTT,CATLDPGLTYSNQPQHF
.,.,TRBV18,TRBJ2-7,TGTGCCAGCTCACCTCCCGTACCTGGGGAGCAGTACTTC,CASSPPVPGEQYF
.,.,TRBV30,TRBJ2-1,TGTGCCTGGAGTCAGACAAGGTCTTTAGATGAGCAGTTCTTC,CAWSQTRSLDEQFF
.,.,TRBV27,TRBJ2-7,TGTGCCAGTTCGGACAAACGCTCCTACGAGCAGTACTTC,CASSDKRSYEQYF
.,.,TRBV4-3,TRBJ1-4,TGCGCCAGCAGCCAGGGGGAAGGGGGTGAAGGTGAAAAACTGTTTTTT,CASSQGEGGEGEKLFF
.,.,TRBV11-3,TRBJ1-1,TGTGCCAGCAGCTCTCGGGGAGCTGAAGCTTTCTTT,CASSSRGAEAFF
TRBD1,.,TRBV2,TRBJ2-7,TGTGCCAGCAGCGTGAACAGGGGGACGGGCTACGAGCAGTACTTC,CASSVNRGTGYEQYF
.,.,TRBV6-1,TRBJ2-7,TGTGCCAGCAGGGGGGCTGACGGGGGTCTCTACGAGCAGTACTTC,CASRGADGGLYEQYF
.,.,TRBV7-2,TRBJ2-1,TGTGCCAGCAGCTTAGGTGGCGGGGCTTACAATGAGCAGTTCTTC,CASSLGGGAYNEQFF
.,.,TRBV29-1,TRBJ1-1,TGCAGCGTCTGGGGGGGCGAGGGGACTGAAGCTTTCTTT,CSVWGGEGTEAFF
.,.,TRBV5-4,TRBJ1-1,TGTGCCAGCAGCCGAGGCAGGGGAGGGTACACTGAAGCTTTCTTT,CASSRGRGGYTEAFF
TRBD1,once,TRBV28,TRBJ1-4,TGTGCCAGCCGGGACAGGGGGGAAACTAATGAAAAACTGTTTTTT,CASRDRGETNEKLFF
.,.,TRBV4-3,TRBJ1-5,TGCGCCAGCAGCCAAGATAGAGACAATCAGCCCCAGCATTTT,CASSQDRDNQPQHF